Following are 10 T cell receptor beta chains from one sample sequenced in a study of T cell repertoires in cytomegalovirus infection. TCRdb analysed the reads with MiXCR anew, one entry per CDR3 protein. This sample has 150,000 to 200,000 distinct CDR3 sequences, with approximately 19% found just once. Sequenced: PBMCs. These receptors were taken from a human donor in good health (CMV status not recorded). Some clones in this sample may be carry-over from other donors' samples.

This clonotype was observed once. CDR3 loop: CASSPSVTSGRIAYF. The CDR3 region has the DNA TGTGCCAGCTCACCATCCGTGACTAGCGGGAGGATTGCGTACTTC. The chain links TRBV18 to TRBJ2-7, with 13 positions matching TRBD2. CDR1 is KGHSH, CDR2 LQKENI, per germline. V shed 2 bases and J 12 bases; nucleotides not matched to a gene: 10. The CDR3 spans 15 residues.

The V gene is TRBV30, the J gene TRBJ2-7; D is possibly TRBD1 or TRBD2 (6 bases each). Germline CDR1 and CDR2: GTSNPN and SVGIG (reference sequence). Trimming shortened V by 3 bases and J by 3 bases, and 15 bases separated the two germline ends. The length of the CDR3 is 14 residues. The CDR3 here is CAWSPGGFGYEQYF. The CDR3 DNA reads as TGTGCCTGGAGCCCCGGGGGCTTCGGCTACGAGCAGTACTTC.

This clonotype was counted between two and nine times. The chain combines TRBV19 with TRBJ2-5; 8 nucleotides line up with TRBD2. The trim removed 4 bases at V and 2 bases at J, leaving 9 bases unmatched. The CDR3 totals 16 residues. Germline CDR1 LNHDA, CDR2 SQIVND (reference sequence). The CDR3 sequence is CASSSRIAGRQETQYF. Here the CDR3 DNA reads TGTGCCAGTAGTAGTAGAATAGCGGGACGGCAAGAGACCCAGTACTTC. The full variable domain, in which reference TRBV19 and TRBJ2-5 provide the parts outside the CDR3, is DGGITQSPKYLFRKEGQNVTLSCEQNLNHDAMYWYRQDPGQGLRLIYYSQIVNDFQKGDIAEGYSVSREKKESFPLTVTSAQKNPTAFYLCASSSRIAGRQETQYFGPGTRLLVL.

This sequence joins TRBV19 and TRBJ2-2; D is undetermined. V was cut by 7 bases and J by 0 bases, with 15 bases left in between. CDR1 is LNHDA and CDR2 is SQIVND in the germline V gene (reference sequence). The CDR3 is 16 residues long. CDR3 in amino acids: CASIPPGLANTGELFF. The CDR3 DNA follows: TGTGCCAGTATCCCACCCGGGCTAGCGAACACCGGGGAGCTGTTTTTT. Full variable domain (remainder filled in from reference TRBV19 and TRBJ2-2): DGGITQSPKYLFRKEGQNVTLSCEQNLNHDAMYWYRQDPGQGLRLIYYSQIVNDFQKGDIAEGYSVSREKKESFPLTVTSAQKNPTAFYLCASIPPGLANTGELFFGEGSRLTVL.

This rearrangement joins TRBV19 to TRBJ1-1; possibly TRBD1 for D (5 bases). CDR3 size: 13 residues. The germline V gene has CDR1 LNHDA and CDR2 SQIVND (reference sequence). CDR3 region: CACATGLNTEAFF. The CDR3 DNA reads as TGTGCTTGTGCAACAGGCTTGAACACTGAAGCTTTCTTT.

Only a few counts were recorded for this clonotype. This rearrangement joins TRBV6-2 or TRBV6-3 to TRBJ2-1; 12 positions agree with TRBD1. CDR1 is MNHEY, CDR2 SVGEGT, per germline. This CDR3 spans 14 amino acids. J gave up 9 bases and V 10 bases, and 10 bases lay outside the gene matches. CDR3 residues: CATSRDRGRLEQFF. CDR3 bases: TGTGCCACCAGCCGGGACAGGGGGCGCCTTGAGCAGTTCTTC.

The V gene is TRBV7-8, the J gene TRBJ1-1; no reliable D call. There are 15 residues in the CDR3. CDR1 and CDR2 from the germline V gene are SGHVS and FQNEAQ. V shed 6 bases and J shed 3 bases, with 17 bases lying between them. CDR3 protein: CASRSRAGSYTEAFF. DNA for the CDR3: TGTGCCAGCAGATCAAGGGCAGGTTCATACACTGAAGCTTTCTTT.

The gene calls are TRBV6-1 and TRBJ2-1; a possible D gene is TRBD2 (6 bases). V was pared by 8 bases and J by 4 bases, with 18 bases between. The CDR3 runs 15 residues. Germline V gene data show CDR1 as MNHNS and CDR2 as SASEGT. This chain's CDR3 is CASAPLAPDYNEQFF. Here the CDR3 DNA reads TGTGCCAGCGCCCCGCTAGCGCCTGATTACAATGAGCAGTTCTTC.

This clonotype was found many times. V and J are TRBV11-3 and TRBJ2-1; possibly TRBD2 for D (6 bases). The CDR3 extends over 12 amino acids. Germline V gene lookup returns CDR1 SGHNT and CDR2 YENEEA. V was trimmed by 6 bases and J by 7 bases, leaving 10 bases between them. The CDR3 nucleotides are TGTGCCAGCAGTCGGAGCGGGAATGAGCAGTTCTTC. It is translated as CASSRSGNEQFF.

The chain links TRBV20-1 to TRBJ1-3; D is perhaps TRBD1 (6 bases). CDR1 is DFQATT, CDR2 SNEGSKA, per germline (reference sequence). CDR3 length equals 17 residues. Trimming pared 0 bases from V and 0 bases from J, leaving 15 bases between. CDR3 coding DNA: TGCAGTGCTAGAGATCACGGGACACCCCTCTCTGGAAACACCATATATTTT. Translated, it gives CSARDHGTPLSGNTIYF.